These T cell receptor beta chains were read from a single sample in a study of T cells expressing NK-cell markers. TCRdb re-called the 5' RACE reads, yielding one record per CDR3 amino acid sequence without DNA. The sample's table shows around 550,000 distinct CDR3 sequences. The sequencing input was blood T cells: a sorted CD56 or NKG2C T cell subset, CD4+ or CD8+ T cells, or bulk PBMC T cells (not recorded which). These receptors were collected from a man younger than 30 in good health. Both conserved end residues are part of each CDR3.

TRBV19	TRBJ1-1	14	CASSAIGGNTEAFF
TRBV24-1	TRBJ2-3	13	CATSDFRSDTQYF
TRBV2	TRBJ1-2	13	CASSPTGGDGYTF
TRBV12-3/TRBV12-4	TRBJ1-1	13	CASSLDPWQEAFF
TRBV10-3	TRBJ1-1	14	CATAAQGEYTEAFF
TRBV12-3/TRBV12-4	TRBJ2-2	17	CASSLQAGGRYTGELFF
TRBV6-5	TRBJ2-1	15	CASSRGLAGSNEQFF
TRBV27	TRBJ1-2	13	CASRRTGFWGYTF
TRBV20-1	TRBJ2-5	15	CSARDSAGVGETQYF
TRBV10-3	TRBJ2-5	13	CAASGENQETQYF
TRBV20-1	TRBJ2-3	15	CSASPLAGVTDTQYF
TRBV28	TRBJ2-1	13	CASRRRGRYEQFF
TRBV7-9	TRBJ2-5	13	CASSLAQGQTQYF
TRBV28	TRBJ1-4	11	CASSTGEKLFF
TRBV25-1	TRBJ2-7	13	CASSGTGPYEQYF
TRBV7-9	TRBJ2-7	12	CASSPALLGQYF
TRBV5-1	TRBJ2-5	13	CASSLPSDYAQYF
TRBV27	TRBJ2-2	14	CASSLGWATGELFF
TRBV12-3/TRBV12-4	TRBJ2-1	16	CASSPGDRVTYNEQFF
TRBV6-1	TRBJ1-1	14	CASGGGQGNTEAFF
TRBV5-1	TRBJ2-3	16	CASSLAGGRISDTQYF
TRBV11-2	TRBJ1-1	15	CASSLGSGLNTEAFF
TRBV19	TRBJ1-1	13	CASSILGGTEAFF
TRBV12-3/TRBV12-4	TRBJ1-1	16	CASSPPTGAVRTEAFF
TRBV24-1	TRBJ2-1	15	CATSDSQEIYNEQFF
TRBV2	TRBJ2-7	15	CASSGRQDHPYEQYF
TRBV7-2	TRBJ2-7	17	CASSHTQTSGKNYEQYF
TRBV12-3/TRBV12-4	TRBJ2-3	16	CASSSGLAGDKNTQYF
TRBV25-1	TRBJ2-5	15	CASSEIGRSQETQYF
TRBV7-2	TRBJ1-5	16	CASSSLSGSSNQPQHF
TRBV5-1	TRBJ2-5	15	CASSLDGTSQETQYF
TRBV15	TRBJ2-1	14	CATSRDRATVEKFF
TRBV4-3	TRBJ2-2	14	CASSQEGAVGELFF
TRBV25-1	TRBJ2-2	13	CASSVTDTGELFF
TRBV9	TRBJ2-7	15	CASSPVFGGWWEQYF
TRBV2	TRBJ1-1	13	CASSEAWGVEAFF
TRBV12-3/TRBV12-4	TRBJ1-1	13	CASRWRGITEAFF
TRBV11-2	TRBJ1-1	13	CASSLEDRGSAFF
TRBV10-3	TRBJ1-2	15	CAISESIGVNYGYTF
TRBV6-5	TRBJ1-5	19	CASSYWQGRGFGSNQPQHF
TRBV3-1	TRBJ2-1	14	CASSRRTSYNEQFF
TRBV6-1	TRBJ1-5	16	CASRDWSSTYNQPQHF